The 31 T cell receptor beta chains given below trace back to one sample, sequenced in a study of beta chain features in type 1 diabetes. Overall study results and limits: A moderate, significant TCRB CDR3 shortening appeared in type 1 diabetes across four CD4+ subsets.

The entirety of the isolated RNA underwent reverse transcription, so expressed TCRB transcripts were sequenced. The table came from immunoSEQ multiplex PCR; TCRdb's copy has only in-frame clones and leaves some out. Of a few hundred thousand clones in the sample, 10% to 15% were seen once. These receptors are not linked to any known antigen. Specimen: naive CD4+ T cells from blood. Receptors were obtained from a woman aged 18 to 35 with type 1 diabetes.

In this sample, this clone turned up a few times. The V call is TRBV10-3, the J call TRBJ1-2, with 10 bases that match TRBD1. Germline V gene lookup returns CDR1 ENHRY and CDR2 SYGVKD. This CDR3 region has 14 residues. J gave up 5 bases and V 3 bases, and 3 bases lay outside the gene matches. CDR3 loop: CAISEDRGPYGYTF. The CDR3 coding sequence is TGTGCCATCAGTGAAGACAGGGGGCCTTATGGCTACACCTTC.

The CDR3 is CASSPIAGGTYEQYF. As DNA, the CDR3 is TGTGCCAGCAGCCCTATAGCGGGGGGGACCTACGAGCAGTACTTC. The V call is TRBV11-3, the J call TRBJ2-7, with 11 bases fitting TRBD2. The CDR3 sequence is 15 residues long. V shed 5 bases and J 2 bases; nucleotides not matched to a gene: 5. Germline CDR1 SGHNT, CDR2 YENEEA.

This clone turned up a few times. The V gene is TRBV2, the J gene TRBJ1-6; D may be TRBD1 (6 bases). Trimming left V 11 bases short and J 9 bases short, with 17 bases between. Germline V gives CDR1 SNHLY, CDR2 FYNNEI. The CDR3 length is 13 residues. The CDR3 nucleotides read TGTGCCGGCCTCCAGGGGCTCAGTTCACCCCTCCACTTT. Its translation is CAGLQGLSSPLHF.

This clone has just a few counts. The chain links TRBV7-2 to TRBJ2-7; 7 bases are a match to TRBD2. The CDR3 runs to 16 residues. With V trimmed by 1 base and J by 3 bases, 9 bases remained unmatched. Germline V gene lookup returns CDR1 SGHTA and CDR2 FQGNSA. The CDR3 region is CASSLGLSGTRYEQYF. CDR3 coding DNA: TGTGCCAGCAGCTTAGGGCTCAGCGGGACCCGCTACGAGCAGTACTTC.

This clone was observed a handful of times. This chain connects TRBV25-1 to TRBJ2-5, with 8 bases identical to TRBD1. Germline V gene data show CDR1 as MGHDK and CDR2 as SYGVNS. The CDR3 is 15 amino acids. With 8 bases clipped from V and 5 bases from J, the junction kept 13 bases outside the gene matches. In nucleotides, the CDR3 is TGTGCCAGCCGGAACTCAGGGGGCGTCGGGGAGACCCAGTACTTC. Its translation is CASRNSGGVGETQYF. Complete variable domain (other parts from reference TRBV25-1 and TRBJ2-5): EADIYQTPRYLVIGTGKKITLECSQTMGHDKMYWYQQDPGMELHLIHYSYGVNSTEKGDLSSESTVSRIRTEHFPLTLESARPSHTSQYLCASRNSGGVGETQYFGPGTRLLVL.

This clone appeared a few times. The rearrangement links TRBV5-4 to TRBJ2-2, with TRBD2 matching 8 bases. Germline loops: CDR1 SGHNT, CDR2 YYREEE (reference sequence). V gave up 5 bases and J gave up 5 bases; unmatched junction bases: 5. CDR3 size: 14 residues. The CDR3 loop reads CASSLAGSTGELFF. The CDR3 DNA follows: TGTGCCAGCAGTTTAGCGGGATCGACCGGGGAGCTGTTTTTT. The full variable domain, completed using reference TRBV5-4 and TRBJ2-2, is ETGVTQSPTHLIKTRGQQVTLRCSSQSGHNTVSWYQQALGQGPQFIFQYYREEENGRGNFPPRFSGLQFPNYSSELNVNALELDDSALYLCASSLAGSTGELFFGEGSRLTVL.

This clone was recorded a few times. The CDR3 here is CSVAPSGGAYNEQFF. CDR3 DNA: TGCAGCGTTGCCCCTAGCGGGGGTGCCTACAATGAGCAGTTCTTC. The rearrangement links TRBV29-1 to TRBJ2-1; TRBD2 matches at 10 bases. Germline trimming cut 4 bases from V and 2 bases from J; bases unmatched to any gene: 5. CDR1 is SQVTM, CDR2 ANQGSEA, per germline. The CDR3 is made up of 15 amino acids.

V usage is TRBV6-6 and J usage is TRBJ1-2, with a weak D call TRBD1 (6 bases). This CDR3 comprises 16 residues. Between the trimmed V and J ends, which lost 6 bases and 0 bases, there was a span of 17 bases. Germline CDR1 and CDR2: MNHNY and SVGAGI (reference sequence). In DNA form, the CDR3 reads TGTGCCAGCAGACTCCGGGACACCAAAACTAACTATGGCTACACCTTC. The encoded protein is CASRLRDTKTNYGYTF.

This clone was detected only a few times. V gene TRBV5-4 combines with J gene TRBJ2-1, with TRBD1 as a possible D gene (5 bases). In germline, CDR1 is SGHNT, CDR2 YYREEE (reference sequence). Trimming removed 3 bases at V and 1 base at J, with 11 bases between. The CDR3 is 15 residues long. CDR3 loop: CASSSDSNSYNEQFF. DNA for the CDR3: TGTGCCAGCAGCTCTGACAGTAATTCCTACAATGAGCAGTTCTTC.

The rearrangement links TRBV30 to TRBJ1-5; TRBD1 matches 7 bases. CDR3 length: 18 amino acids. The germline V gene encodes CDR1 GTSNPN and CDR2 SVGIG (reference sequence). The V segment lost 1 base and the J segment 0 bases; nucleotides outside the gene matches: 12. The CDR3 spells CAWSGSRDRAYSNQPQHF. CDR3 bases: TGTGCCTGGAGTGGGTCCCGGGACAGAGCCTATAGCAATCAGCCCCAGCATTTT.

This clone was recorded a few times. In DNA form, the CDR3 reads TGTGCCAGCAGCTTAAACCTTCAGACAGGGCTTCATGGCTACACCTTC. It is translated as CASSLNLQTGLHGYTF. J is TRBJ1-2 and V is TRBV13; 7 positions agree with TRBD1. V shed 2 bases, J shed 6 bases, and the junction held 12 bases outside the gene matches. There are 16 residues in the CDR3. CDR1 is PRHDT, CDR2 FYEKMQ, per germline (reference sequence).

This clone showed up just a few times. V usage is TRBV7-2 and J usage is TRBJ2-3, with 8 bases lining up with TRBD2. Germline CDR1 reads SGHTA; CDR2 reads FQGNSA. This CDR3 has 15 amino acids. J was trimmed by 1 base and V by 4 bases; bases with no gene match: 4. In DNA, the CDR3 is TGTGCCAGCAGCTCGCACGGGGGGGGCACAGATACGCAGTATTTT. Residues: CASSSHGGGTDTQYF.

This clone turned up a few times. The chain links TRBV4-2 to TRBJ1-1; D is unclear. Germline CDR1 LGHNA, CDR2 YNFKEQ. V was pared by 0 bases and J by 0 bases, with 11 bases between. CDR3 length: 16 amino acids. CDR3 sequence (DNA): TGTGCCAGCAGCCAAGATGCTCTACGGGTGAACACTGAAGCTTTCTTT. It codes for CASSQDALRVNTEAFF.

The chain uses TRBV7-9 and TRBJ2-7; D remains unclear. The V end lost 4 bases, the J end lost 0 bases, and 10 bases lay between the germline ends. Germline V gene lookup returns CDR1 SEHNR and CDR2 FQNEAQ (reference sequence). The CDR3 is 14 residues long. CDR3 sequence: CASSSLAISYEQYF. The CDR3 coding sequence is TGTGCCAGCAGCTCCCTGGCCATCTCCTACGAGCAGTACTTC. Looking up the rest from reference TRBV7-9 and TRBJ2-7 gives the full variable domain: DTGVSQNPRHKITKRGQNVTFRCDPISEHNRLYWYRQTLGQGPEFLTYFQNEAQLEKSRLLSDRFSAERPKGSFSTLEIQRTEQGDSAMYLCASSSLAISYEQYFGPGTRLTVT.

The gene calls are TRBV6-5 and TRBJ2-7; 12 bases agree with TRBD2. Looked up from germline, CDR1 is MNHEY and CDR2 is SVGAGI. The V gene end was trimmed by 6 bases and the J gene end by 0 bases; junction bases not matched to a gene: 3. The CDR3 covers 15 residues. CDR3 in DNA: TGTGCCAGCAGCCAGACTAGCGGGGGCTCCTACGAGCAGTACTTC. Protein: CASSQTSGGSYEQYF.

Turning to this clone: The same CDR3 also results from other DNA sequences found in this sample. The chain is built from TRBV18 and TRBJ2-3; D is perhaps TRBD1 (5 bases). V lost 1 base, J lost 3 bases, and 5 bases lay in between. This CDR3 comprises 13 residues. Germline CDR1 reads KGHSH; CDR2 reads LQKENI. In DNA, the CDR3 is TGTGCCAGCTCACCACAGGGGACAGATACGCAGTATTTT. This sequence encodes CASSPQGTDTQYF.

This clone showed up just a few times. The chain carries TRBV11-2 and TRBJ2-3, with 9 bases fitting TRBD2. This CDR3 is 16 amino acids long. J lost 6 bases, V lost 7 bases, and 14 bases had no gene match. CDR1 is SGHAT and CDR2 is FQNNGV in the germline V gene. In DNA form, the CDR3 reads TGTGCCAGCACTGACCCGGGACTAGCTCTTGAGGATACGCAGTATTTT. Protein: CASTDPGLALEDTQYF.

V usage is TRBV7-9 and J usage is TRBJ2-1; tentatively, D is TRBD1 (7 bases). Germline assignment: CDR1 SEHNR and CDR2 FQNEAQ (reference sequence). V was trimmed by 0 bases and J by 2 bases, leaving 11 bases between them. The length of the CDR3 is 16 residues. CDR3 in amino acids: CASSLAFRGAYNEQFF. CDR3 DNA sequence: TGTGCCAGCAGCTTAGCGTTCAGGGGGGCCTACAATGAGCAGTTCTTC.

In this sample, this clone turned up a few times. The chain recombines TRBV15 with TRBJ2-6, with 10 positions matching TRBD1. The J segment lost 0 bases and the V segment lost 6 bases, leaving 11 bases of the junction unmatched. The CDR3 is 19 residues long. CDR1 and CDR2 (germline): LNHNV, YYDKDF (reference sequence). CDR3 nucleotide sequence: TGTGCCACCAGGGGGACGTGGGACAGGGGATTCTCTGGGGCCAACGTCCTGACTTTC. Its translation: CATRGTWDRGFSGANVLTF.

This clone was observed a handful of times. The V gene is TRBV5-4, the J gene TRBJ1-6; 10 bases align to TRBD1. The V gene's germline CDR1 is SGHNT and CDR2 YYREEE (reference sequence). Germline trimming cut 4 bases from V and 0 bases from J; bases unmatched to any gene: 7. CDR3 size: 18 residues. CDR3 sequence reads: CASSRGTGASSYNSPLHF. The CDR3 nucleotides are TGTGCCAGCAGCCGGGGGACAGGGGCCAGCTCCTATAATTCACCCCTCCACTTT.

This clone was observed a few times. The CDR3 loop is CASSPIGAGNEQFF. DNA of the CDR3: TGTGCCAGCAGCCCGATAGGAGCCGGTAATGAGCAGTTCTTC. This rearrangement joins TRBV11-2 to TRBJ2-1; D is undetermined. Trimming shortened V by 5 bases and J by 7 bases, and 15 bases separated the two germline ends. Germline assignment: CDR1 SGHAT and CDR2 FQNNGV. The CDR3 length is 14 residues.

The V gene is TRBV19, the J gene TRBJ1-5; D gene ambiguous. The CDR3 is 11 amino acids. CDR1 is LNHDA and CDR2 is SQIVND in the germline V gene (reference sequence). The V and J ends lost 11 bases and 6 bases respectively, with 11 bases between them. The CDR3 is CAGGVSQPQHF. CDR3 DNA sequence: TGTGCCGGAGGCGTAAGTCAGCCCCAGCATTTT.

The J gene is TRBJ2-6, the V gene TRBV9; a possible D gene is TRBD1 (5 bases). The CDR3 contains 16 residues. Trimming stripped 0 bases from V and 2 bases from J, with 9 bases between. Germline loops: CDR1 SGDLS, CDR2 YYNGEE. The CDR3: CASSVDGRAGANVLTF. Here the CDR3 DNA reads TGTGCCAGCAGCGTAGATGGCAGGGCTGGGGCCAACGTCCTGACTTTC.

The chain links TRBV6-4 to TRBJ1-1, with 8 bases that match TRBD1. The CDR3 loop spans 14 amino acids. Trimming at V came to 6 bases and at J to 5 bases, leaving 8 bases not matched to a gene. The germline V gene encodes CDR1 MRHNA and CDR2 SNTAGT. The CDR3 coding sequence is TGTGCCAGCAGGAAAGGGACAGGAGTGACTGAAGCTTTCTTT. As protein: CASRKGTGVTEAFF.

This clone came up a few times. The chain uses TRBV7-9 and TRBJ2-1; 10 bases fit TRBD2. The CDR3 is made up of 16 amino acids. Germline V CDR1 and CDR2: SEHNR, FQNEAQ (reference sequence). V lost 1 base, J lost 3 bases, and 3 bases stayed unmatched. CDR3 sequence (DNA): TGTGCCAGCAGCTTAGTAAGACTAGCGGGCTACAATGAGCAGTTCTTC. This gives the protein CASSLVRLAGYNEQFF.

This clone was picked up a small number of times. Relative to the germline gene, one junction end is altered; a read error may explain this. V usage is TRBV29-1 and J usage is TRBJ2-7; D gene ambiguous. The germline gives CDR1 SQVTM, CDR2 ANQGSEA. The CDR3 has 14 amino acids. CDR3 coding DNA: TGCAGCGTTTTTTTGCGGTGGTCCTCCTCCGAGCAGTACTTC. Its translation: CSVFLRWSSSEQYF.

This clone was picked up a small number of times. The chain uses TRBV29-1 and TRBJ2-7; 7 nucleotides agree with TRBD2. Germline trimming cut 0 bases from V and 4 bases from J; bases unmatched to any gene: 12. The CDR3 length is 16 residues. CDR1 is SQVTM and CDR2 is ANQGSEA in the germline V gene. CDR3 coding DNA: TGCAGCGTTGAAGATGGCGCCTCGGGGGGACTGTACGAGCAGTACTTC. It codes for CSVEDGASGGLYEQYF.

This clone was picked up a small number of times. The chain couples TRBV2 to TRBJ2-1; the match to TRBD2 covers 7 bases. Germline CDR1 is SNHLY and CDR2 is FYNNEI. J lost 6 bases, V lost 8 bases, and 13 bases had no gene match. The CDR3 has 15 residues. This chain's CDR3 is CASPREASGTNEQFF. As DNA, the CDR3 is TGTGCCAGCCCCCGGGAGGCTAGCGGAACCAATGAGCAGTTCTTC.

The rearrangement joins TRBV5-6 to TRBJ2-7; TRBD2 is a possible D gene (5 bases). The V gene lost 4 bases and the J gene lost 7 bases, with 24 bases spanning the gap. The length of the CDR3 is 16 residues. CDR1 and CDR2 (germline): SGHDT, YYEEEE. The CDR3 nucleotides are TGTGCCAGCAGCAACACCGGCCCACTAGTCCCGGGTGAGCAGTACTTC. Protein sequence: CASSNTGPLVPGEQYF.

This chain links TRBV30 with TRBJ2-1; D unclear. CDR3 length: 12 residues. Looked up from germline, CDR1 is GTSNPN and CDR2 is SVGIG (reference sequence). Trimming took 1 base from V and 8 from J, leaving 9 bases between them. The CDR3 loop reads CAWSAQVDEQFF. DNA of the CDR3: TGTGCCTGGAGTGCCCAGGTGGATGAGCAGTTCTTC. The variable domain in full, completed from reference TRBV30 and TRBJ2-1, reads SQTIHQWPATLVQPVGSPLSLECTVEGTSNPNLYWYRQAAGRGLQLLFYSVGIGQISSEVPQNLSASRPQDRQFILSSKKLLLSDSGFYLCAWSAQVDEQFFGPGTRLTVL.

This chain uses TRBV5-4 with TRBJ2-4; TRBD1 might be the D (5 bases). Looked up from germline, CDR1 is SGHNT and CDR2 is YYREEE (reference sequence). V shed 5 bases and J shed 0 bases, with 9 bases lying between them. CDR3 length: 14 residues. Here the CDR3 DNA reads TGTGCCAGCAGTTTAGGGGTAGCCAAAAACATTCAGTACTTC. It specifies CASSLGVAKNIQYF.